A selection of T cell receptor beta chains follows, all from one sample in a study of blood T cell repertoires in COVID-19. The assay was immunoSEQ multiplex PCR, and TCRdb's table has in-frame clones only and misses some. Among over 55,000 clones listed, approximately 92% were seen once. Material for sequencing was peripheral blood. The receptor set was obtained from a man in his sixties with acute or convalescent COVID-19. Each CDR3 is given with its conserved first and last residue. The D gene is left open where the match is weak. Clone size is shown for a subset of rows, as once, few, many or a class of expanded clone.

j_call	clone_size	v_call	d_call	cdr3_nt	cdr3_aa
TRBJ1-1	.	TRBV2	.	TGTGCCAGCACCCTCACACAGGACACTGAAGCTTTCTTT	CASTLTQDTEAFF
TRBJ1-4	.	TRBV19	.	TGTGCCAGTAGCCTCTTACAGGGACCTAATGAAAAACTGTTTTTT	CASSLLQGPNEKLFF
TRBJ1-1	.	TRBV28	.	TGTGCCAGCAGTCCACCACTGACGGGGGCTTTCTTT	CASSPPLTGAFF
TRBJ2-2	.	TRBV28	.	TGTGCCAGCAGCATGCGGGGAATCGGGGAGCTGTTTTTT	CASSMRGIGELFF
TRBJ2-5	.	TRBV11-2	.	TGTGCCAGCAGCCACAGGGCGGGTTGGGGGTCTGGAGAGACCCAGTACTTC	CASSHRAGWGSGETQYF
TRBJ1-5	.	TRBV15	.	TGTGCCACCAGCAGGGTTCAGTATAGCAATCAGCCCCAGCATTTT	CATSRVQYSNQPQHF
TRBJ2-1	.	TRBV19	TRBD1	TGTGCCAGTAGTAAGGACAGGGGTAATGAGCAGTTCTTC	CASSKDRGNEQFF
TRBJ2-5	.	TRBV7-2	TRBD2	TGTGCCAGCAGCTTGCGGCGGGAGAGGGAGACCCAGTACTTC	CASSLRRERETQYF
TRBJ2-5	.	TRBV24-1	.	TGTGCCACCAGTTCCCAGGGGTGGGAAAAGGAGACCCAGTACTTC	CATSSQGWEKETQYF
TRBJ1-2	.	TRBV27	.	TGTGCCAGCAAGGGGGATTATGGCTACACCTTC	CASKGDYGYTF
TRBJ2-2	once	TRBV7-7	.	TGTGCTAGCAGCTTGGCCCCCGCCGGGGAGCTGTTTTTT	CASSLAPAGELFF
TRBJ2-2	.	TRBV7-6	TRBD2	TGTGCCAGCAGCTACTTGGCTAGCGGGAGCACCGGGGAGCTGTTTTTT	CASSYLASGSTGELFF
TRBJ2-1	.	TRBV7-6	.	TGTGCCAGCTCTAGAAGCTCCTACAATGAGCAGTTCTTC	CASSRSSYNEQFF
TRBJ2-7	.	TRBV9	TRBD2	TGTGCCAGCAGCGTGCACGCTAGCGGCTACGAGCAGTACTTC	CASSVHASGYEQYF
TRBJ1-2	.	TRBV7-2	TRBD1	TGTGCCAGCAGCTTAGGGACAGGGGCCAACTATGGCTACACCTTC	CASSLGTGANYGYTF
TRBJ1-2	.	TRBV4-3	TRBD1	TGCGCCAGCAGCCAAGACCACAGGGGGCTCGACTATGGCTACACCTTC	CASSQDHRGLDYGYTF
TRBJ1-2	.	TRBV4-3	.	TGCGCCAGCAGCCAAGATACGGGCAGGGCGACGGGCGGCTACACCTTC	CASSQDTGRATGGYTF
TRBJ2-7	.	TRBV19	.	TGTGCCAGTAGTATAGACAGGGCGCCCTACGAGCAGTACTTC	CASSIDRAPYEQYF
TRBJ1-1	.	TRBV5-4	.	TGTGCCAGCAGCTTTATTGCGGCGAACACTGAAGCTTTCTTT	CASSFIAANTEAFF
TRBJ1-6	.	TRBV4-3	TRBD1	TGCGCCAGCAGCCCTGGGACAGCCGATAATTCACCCCTCCACTTT	CASSPGTADNSPLHF
TRBJ2-5	.	TRBV12-5	.	.	CASGSTPSGWETQYF
TRBJ2-3	.	TRBV24-1	TRBD2	TGTGCCACCGCGGCGCGGGGGACAGATACGCAGTATTTT	CATAARGTDTQYF
TRBJ2-2	.	TRBV28	TRBD1	TGTGCCAGCAGCTCACGGGACAGGGGGATCGGGGAGCTGTTTTTT	CASSSRDRGIGELFF
TRBJ1-1	.	TRBV6-2/TRBV6-3	.	TGTGCCAGCAGTTCCGTCCCACTTAAGGCTTTCTTT	CASSSVPLKAFF
TRBJ1-2	.	TRBV7-3	.	TGTGCCAGCAGCTTAGGGAGCACGGATGGCTACACCTTC	CASSLGSTDGYTF
TRBJ1-4	.	TRBV15	.	TGTGCCACCAGCAGGTTGACAGGTTCTAATGAAAAACTGTTTTTT	CATSRLTGSNEKLFF
TRBJ2-2	.	TRBV3-1/TRBV3-2	TRBD1	TGTGCCAGCAGGCCAACAGGGGACCACACCGGGGAGCTGTTTTTT	CASRPTGDHTGELFF
TRBJ2-7	.	TRBV27	.	TGTGCCAGCAGAACAGGGCCTTACTCCTACGAGCAGTACTTC	CASRTGPYSYEQYF
TRBJ2-7	.	TRBV6-6	.	TGTGCCAGCAGTCCCCGGGCAGGGGCCTACGAGCAGTACTTC	CASSPRAGAYEQYF
TRBJ1-2	.	TRBV9	TRBD1	TGTGCCAGCAGCCCACGGACAGGAGGAACTTGGGGCTACACCTTC	CASSPRTGGTWGYTF
TRBJ2-3	once	TRBV7-2	.	TGTGCCAGCAGCTTCCCAGGAGCGGATACGGTCGATACGCAGTATTTT	CASSFPGADTVDTQYF
TRBJ1-1	.	TRBV5-1	TRBD1	TGCGCCAGCAGCTTGAGTACAGGGGGCGCGGGAGGCACTGAAGCTTTCTTT	CASSLSTGGAGGTEAFF
TRBJ1-6	.	TRBV4-1	.	TGCGCCAGCAGCCAAGGGGGGGTAATACATAATTCACCCCTCCACTTT	CASSQGGVIHNSPLHF
TRBJ2-7	.	TRBV7-3	TRBD1	TGTGCCAGCAGCCCCTGGGGACAGGGCCAGCAGTACTTC	CASSPWGQGQQYF
TRBJ1-1	.	TRBV18	TRBD1	TGTGCCAGCTCACCCCGACAGGGAATTGAAGCTTTCTTT	CASSPRQGIEAFF
TRBJ1-5	.	TRBV27	TRBD1	TGTGCCAGCAGTTGGGGACAGGGCAAGCCCCAGCATTTT	CASSWGQGKPQHF
TRBJ1-2	.	TRBV28	.	TGTGCCAGCAGTTTCGCAGGGGTAAACTATGGCTACACCTTC	CASSFAGVNYGYTF
TRBJ2-5	.	TRBV5-1	TRBD1	TGCGCCAGCAGCGAACAGGGGGGATACCAAGAGACCCAGTACTTC	CASSEQGGYQETQYF
TRBJ2-1	.	TRBV27	TRBD2	TGTGCCAGCATAGCGGGAGGGCCTGGTTCCCACAATGAGCAGTTCTTC	CASIAGGPGSHNEQFF
TRBJ1-2	.	TRBV30	.	TGTGCCTGGAGTGACCGGACCCTGGGGGGTTATGGCTACACCTTC	CAWSDRTLGGYGYTF
TRBJ1-5	.	TRBV28	.	TGTGCCAGCACACTCAGGGGCCTTGGGGGCAATCAGCCCCAGCATTTT	CASTLRGLGGNQPQHF
TRBJ1-2	.	TRBV11-2	TRBD1	TGTGCCAGCAGCTTAGTAACAGGGGTAGGCTATGGCTACACCTTC	CASSLVTGVGYGYTF
TRBJ2-7	.	TRBV2	TRBD1	TGTGCCAGCAGCACGGACAGGAGACCTCTTGACGAGCAGTACTTC	CASSTDRRPLDEQYF
TRBJ2-1	once	TRBV20-1	TRBD1	TGCAGTGCTAGTGGGACAGTAAATTACAATGAGCAGTTCTTC	CSASGTVNYNEQFF
TRBJ2-1	.	TRBV6-5	TRBD2	TGTGCCAGCAGTTACTCGACTAGCGGGAACGACAATGAGCAGTTCTTC	CASSYSTSGNDNEQFF
TRBJ2-4	once	TRBV19	TRBD1	TGTGCCACCCAGGGGGACATTCAGTACTTC	CATQGDIQYF
TRBJ2-3	.	TRBV3-1/TRBV3-2	.	TGTGCCAGCAGCCAAGTCCTTTCCCGGAGCTTTAGCACAGATACGCAGTATTTT	CASSQVLSRSFSTDTQYF
TRBJ1-2	.	TRBV5-6	.	TGTGCCAGCAGCTTGGTGGGTGCGGGGGGCTATGGCTACACCTTC	CASSLVGAGGYGYTF
TRBJ1-2	.	TRBV5-8	.	TGTGCCAGCAGCTTCGGGGGATCGGTAGAAGGCTACACCTTC	CASSFGGSVEGYTF